This TCR beta chain is drawn from a study of CD8+ T cells in alopecia areata. Study results and caveats: Researchers report lesional scalp, most notably alopecia totalis/universalis, outstripped normal scalp in clonality.

This CDR3 has 15 amino acids. Germline CDR1 SGHTA, CDR2 FQGNSA. Trimming left V 2 bases short and J 2 bases short, with 7 bases between. Sequencing templates came from extracted RNA that was reverse transcribed into cDNA. TCRdb's table, derived via immunoSEQ multiplex PCR, lists solely in-frame clones and lacks some. Of more than 200,000 clones in the sample, around two thirds are singletons; the top ten hold approximately 1.2%. Peripheral blood and lesional scalp punch biopsies came from alopecia areata patients. Cell sorting was applied to PBMCs, and CD4+ and CD8+ T cells were collected. Worth noting for this clone: Its antigen is not identified.

The source is a human donor with alopecia areata. The V and J genes are TRBV7-2 and TRBJ2-6; tentatively, D is TRBD1 or TRBD2 (5 bases each). This material consisted of CD4+ T cells sorted from blood, taken at week 0. The CDR3 region has the DNA TGTGCCAGCAGCTTATTGGGGGCTGGGGCCAACGTCCTGACTTTC. Its protein product is CASSLLGAGANVLTF.